Listed below are T cell receptor beta chains from one sample, sequenced in a study of shared clonotypes between healthy human individuals. Some clones are missing from TCRdb's copy, which holds only in-frame ones; the method was immunoSEQ multiplex PCR. This repertoire shows 2 million to 2.5 million clones, approximately 93% found once; its top ten account for 0.35% to 0.45%. The source material was naive CD4+ T cells from PBMCs. These receptors originate from a young man in good health. Some clones in this sample may be carry-over from other donors' samples. Both conserved end residues are trimmed from each CDR3.

>TRBV30
AWSLGTRGPQH
>TRBV7-6
ASSPNPGGRGREQY
>TRBV2
ASSDPGVAGDYGYT
>TRBV12-5
ASGLGLAGVNEQF
>TRBV5-1
ASSLGGREGTQY
>TRBV6-6
ASREGGSRNTEAF
>TRBV30
AWMSEKLF
>TRBV28
ASSSLQATNEKLF
>TRBV10-3
AITRTENTEAF
>TRBV29-1
SVLRTSGTSYNEQF
>TRBV28
AIIGQGPYEQY
>TRBV7-2
ASSLRTSSYEQY
>TRBV19
ASSIVGGETQY
>TRBV5-1
ASSSTGGRETQY
>TRBV11-2
ASTTQAGFEKLF
>TRBV27
ASSPVREGRNEQF
>TRBV27
ASSLQGRQPQH
>TRBV15
ATSRDRTVADTQY
>TRBV7-3
ASSPSRSSYNEQF
>TRBV2
ASTWVRGSLDTQY
>TRBV5-1
ASSSQSSEAF
>TRBV2
ASHTLAGGYTGELF
>TRBV5-1
ASSPPREWRETQY
>TRBV6-1
ASSVGPSTDTQY
>TRBV19
ASGAGTGAPSYEQY
>TRBV5-1
ASSSTGGPTGELF
>TRBV7-9
ASSLGGPGVADTQY
>TRBV6-5
ASRRDSSYEQY
>TRBV28
ASSFVGASEKLF
>TRBV11-2
ASSLDRQGEAF
>TRBV6-1
ASIVQGGGGTEAF
>TRBV10-3
AISAQGSSYEQY
>TRBV6-5
ASSKRESLNEQF
>TRBV30
AWSQGQGLDEQY
>TRBV6-1
ASSDQPMNTEAF
>TRBV18
ASSPKGGGVSYEQY
>TRBV6-5
ASSYSRGARTGELF
>TRBV28
ASTDSYEQY
>TRBV5-1
ASSRLAGNSPYEQY
>TRBV7-9
ASSLESSDGAF
>TRBV10-2
ASRPIGLADTGELF
>TRBV6-1
ASFTGVDNQPQH
>TRBV19
ASSQPGQGIYSNQPQH
>TRBV2
ASSRDINYGYT
>TRBV28
ASSYGLGGNEQF
>TRBV9
ASSVHYPGGYEQY
>TRBV23-1
ASGGSSSGANVLT
>TRBV19
ASKLASGTYNEQF
>TRBV6-6
ASGVAGEGTDTQY
>TRBV7-2
ASSSGQGAWTEAF
>TRBV27
ASSSDRLTTDTQY
>TRBV7-3
ASSSQGDTEAF
>TRBV27
ASRLGQSGYNEQF
>TRBV11-2
ASSPAGGRTEKLF
>TRBV4-2
ASSHKVGVGAVYEQY
>TRBV28
ASRPQHTEAF
>TRBV6-5
ASSYSRTINEQF
>TRBV28
ASSKVGSGRNTEAF
>TRBV5-1
ASSPIPGQGTGYT